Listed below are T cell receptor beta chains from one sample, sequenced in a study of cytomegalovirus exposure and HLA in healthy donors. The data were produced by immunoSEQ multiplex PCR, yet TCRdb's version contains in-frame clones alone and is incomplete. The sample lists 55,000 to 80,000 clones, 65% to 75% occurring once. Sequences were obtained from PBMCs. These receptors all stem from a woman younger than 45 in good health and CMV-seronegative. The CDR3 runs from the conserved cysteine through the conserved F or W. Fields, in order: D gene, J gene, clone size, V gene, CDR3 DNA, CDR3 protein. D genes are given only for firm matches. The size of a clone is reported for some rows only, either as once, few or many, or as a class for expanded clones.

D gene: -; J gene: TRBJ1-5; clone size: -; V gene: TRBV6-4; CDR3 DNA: TGTGCCAGCAGTGACTCAGCAGGGCCAGCTCATAGGGGCAATCAGCCCCAGCATTTT; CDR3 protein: CASSDSAGPAHRGNQPQHF
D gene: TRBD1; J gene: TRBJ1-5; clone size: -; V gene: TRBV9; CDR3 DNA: TGTGCCAGCAGCGGAGGGGAGGGGACAGGGAATCAGCCCCAGCATTTT; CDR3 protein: CASSGGEGTGNQPQHF
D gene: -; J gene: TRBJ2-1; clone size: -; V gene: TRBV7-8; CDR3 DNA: TGTGCCAGCAGCTTTAGGGGTTTCATGAGAGAAACGGGTTACAATGAGCAGTTCTTC; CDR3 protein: CASSFRGFMRETGYNEQFF
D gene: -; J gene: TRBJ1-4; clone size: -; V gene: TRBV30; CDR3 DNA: TGTGCCTGGAGTGGAACAGGTGACCATGAAAAACTGTTTTTT; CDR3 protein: CAWSGTGDHEKLFF
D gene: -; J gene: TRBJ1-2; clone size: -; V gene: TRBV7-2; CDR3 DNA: TGTGCCAGCAGCCCCCAGGACTATGGCTACACCTTC; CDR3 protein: CASSPQDYGYTF
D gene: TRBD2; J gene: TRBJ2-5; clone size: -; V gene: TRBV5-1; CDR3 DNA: TGCGCCAGCAGCTACGTTAGCGGGGCAGAGACCCAGTACTTC; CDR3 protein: CASSYVSGAETQYF
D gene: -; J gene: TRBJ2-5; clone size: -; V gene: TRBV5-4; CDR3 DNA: TGTGCCAGCAGCTTGTCGGTAAAAGAGACCCAGTACTTC; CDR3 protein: CASSLSVKETQYF
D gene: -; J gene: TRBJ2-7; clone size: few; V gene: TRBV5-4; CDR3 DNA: TGTGCCAGCAGTCAGGGCCTGACAGCCAACTACGAGCAGTACTTC; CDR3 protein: CASSQGLTANYEQYF
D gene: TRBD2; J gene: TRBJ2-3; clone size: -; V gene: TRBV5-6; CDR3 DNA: TGTGCCAGCAGCTCCCGTCGACTAGCCCGCACAGATACGCAGTATTTT; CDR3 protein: CASSSRRLARTDTQYF
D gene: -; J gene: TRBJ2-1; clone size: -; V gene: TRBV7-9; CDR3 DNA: TGTGCCAGCAGCCTCGTCTTGAATGAGCAGTTCTTC; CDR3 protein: CASSLVLNEQFF
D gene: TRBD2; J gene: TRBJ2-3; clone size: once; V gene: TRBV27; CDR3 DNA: TGTGCCAGCAGCTGGACTAGCGGGAAAACAGATACGCAGTATTTT; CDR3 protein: CASSWTSGKTDTQYF
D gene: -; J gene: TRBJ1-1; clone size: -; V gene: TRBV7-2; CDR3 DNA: TGTGCCAGCAGCTTAGCGAGGTTTGAAGCTTTCTTT; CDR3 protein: CASSLARFEAFF
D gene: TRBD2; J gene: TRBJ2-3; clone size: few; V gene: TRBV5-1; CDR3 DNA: TGCGCCAGCAGCTCCGGCGGGAGTTGGGGCACAGATACGCAGTATTTT; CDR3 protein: CASSSGGSWGTDTQYF
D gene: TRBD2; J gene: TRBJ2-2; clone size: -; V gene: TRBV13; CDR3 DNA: TGTGCCAGCAGCCCCGGGCTAGCGGGAGAAGACGGGGAGCTGTTTTTT; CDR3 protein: CASSPGLAGEDGELFF
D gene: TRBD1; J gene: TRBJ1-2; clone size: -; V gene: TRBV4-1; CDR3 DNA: TGCGCCAGCACCGGGACAGCTCTTAACTATGGCTACACCTTC; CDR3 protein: CASTGTALNYGYTF
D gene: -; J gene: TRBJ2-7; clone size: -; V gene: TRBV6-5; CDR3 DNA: TGTGCCAGCACCCTAGCCCTGGATACCTACGAGCAGTACTTC; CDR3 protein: CASTLALDTYEQYF
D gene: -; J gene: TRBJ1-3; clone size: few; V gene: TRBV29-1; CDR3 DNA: TGCAGCGTGGTTACAGGGTACGGAAACACCATATATTTT; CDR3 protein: CSVVTGYGNTIYF
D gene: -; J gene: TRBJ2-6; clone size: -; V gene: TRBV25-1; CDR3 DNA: TGTGCCAGCAGTGAAGCCGGGGTAGGGGCCAACGTCCTGACTTTC; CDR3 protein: CASSEAGVGANVLTF
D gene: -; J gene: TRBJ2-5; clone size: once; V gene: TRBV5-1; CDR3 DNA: TGCGCCAGCAGCCATGCGCAGGACCAAGAGACCCAGTACTTC; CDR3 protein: CASSHAQDQETQYF
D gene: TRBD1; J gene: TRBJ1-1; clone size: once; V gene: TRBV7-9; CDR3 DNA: TGTTCCAGCAGCCAGCCCCCCCGGGACAGGGAGTTTAAGGTTGAAGCTTTCTTT; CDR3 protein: CSSSQPPRDREFKVEAFF
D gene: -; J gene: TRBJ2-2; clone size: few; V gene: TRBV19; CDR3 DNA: TGTGCCAGTAGGACATTGGCCGGGGAGCTGTTTTTT; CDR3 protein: CASRTLAGELFF
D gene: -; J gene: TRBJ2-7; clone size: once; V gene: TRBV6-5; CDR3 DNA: TGTGCCAGCAGTTATGGACTAAGGGACGAGCAGTACTTC; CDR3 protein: CASSYGLRDEQYF
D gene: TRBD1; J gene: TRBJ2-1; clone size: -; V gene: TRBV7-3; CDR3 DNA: TGTGCCAGCAGCTTGGGGACAGTAGACAATGAGCAGTTCTTC; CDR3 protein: CASSLGTVDNEQFF
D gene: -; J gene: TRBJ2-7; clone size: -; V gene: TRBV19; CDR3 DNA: TGTGCCAGTAGTATTGGTATTGACTACGAGCAGTACTTC; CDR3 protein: CASSIGIDYEQYF
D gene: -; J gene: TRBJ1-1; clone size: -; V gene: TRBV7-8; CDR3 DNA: TGTGCCAGCAGCTTAGCGTGGCAGGAAGCTTTCTTT; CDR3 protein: CASSLAWQEAFF
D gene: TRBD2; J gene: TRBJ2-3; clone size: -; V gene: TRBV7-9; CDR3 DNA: TGTGCCAGCAGCCCCGCGCGGGAGGGAAGGACAGATACGCAGTATTTT; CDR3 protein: CASSPAREGRTDTQYF
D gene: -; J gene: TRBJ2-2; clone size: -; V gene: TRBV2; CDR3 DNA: TGTGCCAGCAGTGTTGGCTTTTTGAACACCGGGGAGCTGTTTTTT; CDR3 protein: CASSVGFLNTGELFF
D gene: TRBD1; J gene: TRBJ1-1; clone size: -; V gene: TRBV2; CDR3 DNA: TGTGCCAGCAGCTGGGACAGGGGCGGGAACACTGAAGCTTTCTTT; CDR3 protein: CASSWDRGGNTEAFF
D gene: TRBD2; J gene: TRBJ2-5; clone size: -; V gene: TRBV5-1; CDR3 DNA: TGCGCCAGCAGCTTGGCCCCTACGGGAGGAATGGAAGAGACCCAGTACTTC; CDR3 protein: CASSLAPTGGMEETQYF